This T cell receptor beta chain was retrieved from a study of identical twins. Study outcomes and limitations: The study found excess low generation probability among twin-shared out-of-frame alpha sequences. Models predicted less out-of-frame TCR alpha sharing in monozygotic twins than was found.

Template switching, a step in the protocol, added a universal primer site, and cDNA carried unique molecular identifiers. A single record per CDR3 protein comes from TCRdb applying MiXCR to the 5' RACE reads. Among 410,000 or so distinct CDR3 sequences listed, approximately 18% were seen once. The sample holds many counts of this clonotype. Its antigen remains unidentified. The CDR3 spans 16 residues. The germline gives CDR1 MDHEN, CDR2 SYDVKM. V trimming: 5 bases; J trimming: 5 bases; junction bases outside the gene matches: 13. This sequence joins TRBV28 and TRBJ1-1, with 8 bases lining up with TRBD1. This TCR derives from a man in his fifties in good health. Sequenced material: naive T cells sorted from blood. CDR3 region: CASSPHHQGAPTEAFF. CDR3 nucleotide sequence: TGTGCCAGCAGTCCCCATCACCAGGGGGCGCCGACTGAAGCTTTCTTT. Using reference TRBV28 and TRBJ1-1 for the parts outside the CDR3, the full variable domain is DVKVTQSSRYLVKRTGEKVFLECVQDMDHENMFWYRQDPGLGLRLIYFSYDVKMKEKGDIPEGYSVSREKKERFSLILESASTNQTSMYLCASSPHHQGAPTEAFFGQGTRLTVV.